The next 26 T cell receptor beta chains were all read from a single sample in a study of blood T cell repertoires in COVID-19. Only in-frame clones appear in the TCRdb table, and some are missing; sequencing was by immunoSEQ multiplex PCR. The sample contains around 500,000 clones, 88% of which appear only once. Input material: PBMCs or T cells enriched from blood (not recorded which). These receptor sequences come from a woman in her forties who had recovered from COVID-19.

The CDR3 reads CASSFFRGSQYEQYF. The CDR3 DNA sequence: TGTGCCAGCAGCTTCTTCCGCGGGAGTCAATACGAGCAGTACTTC. V and J are TRBV7-2 and TRBJ2-7; the match to TRBD2 covers 7 bases. Germline CDR1 and CDR2: SGHTA and FQGNSA. The CDR3 sequence is 15 residues long. V lost 3 bases, J lost 4 bases, and 9 bases stayed unmatched.

V gene TRBV5-1 combines with J gene TRBJ2-4, with TRBD2 matching 13 bases. After removal of 0 bases from V and 8 bases from J, the junction contained 23 bases not matched to a gene. CDR3 size: 22 residues. The germline CDR1 and CDR2 sequences are SGHRS and YFSETQ. CDR3 nucleotides: TGCGCCAGCAGCTTGGCATCGGTAACAGGGGCGAGGACTAGCGGGAGTAGGTACATTCAGTACTTC. Protein: CASSLASVTGARTSGSRYIQYF.

CDR3 protein: CASSEADWGTEAFF. The CDR3 DNA reads as TGTGCCAGCAGTGAAGCGGACTGGGGCACTGAAGCTTTCTTT. The chain links TRBV6-1 to TRBJ1-1; D call uncertain. This CDR3 has 14 residues. V was pared by 0 bases and J by 4 bases, with 9 bases between. Per the germline V gene, CDR1 is MNHNS and CDR2 is SASEGT.

The J gene is TRBJ1-1, the V gene TRBV27; tentative D call: TRBD1 (6 bases). The V end was cut by 6 bases, the J end by 4 bases, with 12 bases between. This CDR3 comprises 13 residues. Germline V lookup: CDR1 MNHEY, CDR2 SMNVEV (reference sequence). The CDR3 region is CASSLRGATEAFF. The CDR3 bases are TGTGCCAGCAGCCTACGGGGGGCCACTGAAGCTTTCTTT.

This chain joins TRBV2 and TRBJ1-1; D is uncertain. The ends were cut back, 6 bases at V and 4 bases at J, with 18 bases in the middle. Germline V gene lookup returns CDR1 SNHLY and CDR2 FYNNEI. CDR3 length equals 15 residues. CDR3: CASRASGSSATEAFF. For the CDR3, the DNA is TGTGCCAGCAGGGCCTCCGGGTCTTCAGCCACTGAAGCTTTCTTT.

The chain carries TRBV21-1 and TRBJ2-1; TRBD2 is the table's D call and was not checked against the DNA. TRBV21-1 is recorded as a pseudogene. The CDR3 consists of 15 residues. CDR3 coding DNA: TGTGCCAGCAGCAAAGCCGGAGGCGCCTACAATGAGCAGTTCTTC. This translates into CASSKAGGAYNEQFF.

J is TRBJ2-1 and V is TRBV9, with D uncertain. V gave up 3 bases and J gave up 7 bases, with 8 bases separating them. From germline, CDR1 is SGDLS and CDR2 YYNGEE. CDR3 length: 12 residues. The CDR3 spells CASSGNTNEQFF. In DNA form, the CDR3 reads TGTGCCAGCAGCGGCAACACGAATGAGCAGTTCTTC. Using reference TRBV9 and TRBJ2-1 for the parts outside the CDR3, the full variable domain is DSGVTQTPKHLITATGQRVTLRCSPRSGDLSVYWYQQSLDQGLQFLIQYYNGEERAKGNILERFSAQQFPDLHSELNLSSLELGDSALYFCASSGNTNEQFFGPGTRLTVL.

V and J are TRBV27 and TRBJ2-7; 9 nucleotides agree with TRBD1. Trimming removed 4 bases from V and 3 bases from J; junction bases left unmatched: 4. The CDR3 length is 14 residues. Germline V CDR1 and CDR2: MNHEY, SMNVEV (reference sequence). The CDR3 loop is CASSSGTGIYEQYF. For the CDR3, the DNA is TGTGCCAGCAGTTCTGGGACAGGGATCTACGAGCAGTACTTC.

The chain is built from TRBV19 and TRBJ1-5, with a weak D call TRBD1 (5 bases). Trimming pared 6 bases from V and 11 bases from J, leaving 20 bases between. This CDR3 comprises 14 residues. Looked up from germline, CDR1 is LNHDA and CDR2 is SQIVND (reference sequence). The CDR3 region has the DNA TGTGCCAGTAGCATCTCCGGCAGGGATCTGGCCCAGCATTTT. This encodes CASSISGRDLAQHF.

The chain combines TRBV4-3 with TRBJ2-3, with D perhaps TRBD1 (5 bases). Germline CDR1 and CDR2: LGHNA and YSLEER. With 0 bases removed from V and 9 bases from J, the gap between germline ends came to 13 bases. CDR3 length: 14 amino acids. The CDR3 DNA is TGCGCCAGCAGCCAAGACAGGGCCCTTAACACGCAGTATTTT. Protein: CASSQDRALNTQYF.

This rearrangement joins TRBV24-1 to TRBJ2-2; 7 bases match TRBD1. The trim removed 2 bases at V and 0 bases at J, leaving 8 bases unmatched. Germline CDR1 reads KGHDR; CDR2 reads SFDVKD. The CDR3 runs 18 residues. The CDR3 loop reads CATSDYRGPLSNTGELFF. As DNA, the CDR3 is TGTGCCACCAGTGATTATAGGGGGCCGCTTTCGAACACCGGGGAGCTGTTTTTT.

The rearrangement links TRBV7-9 to TRBJ2-1, with D hard to call. CDR3 size: 16 residues. V was pared by 8 bases and J by 2 bases, with 19 bases between. Germline CDR1 is SEHNR and CDR2 is FQNEAQ (reference sequence). The CDR3 sequence: CASHPMTGKPYNEQFF. Here the CDR3 DNA reads TGTGCCAGCCATCCTATGACTGGCAAGCCCTACAATGAGCAGTTCTTC. Together with reference TRBV7-9 and TRBJ2-1, the CDR3 gives the full variable domain: DTGVSQNPRHKITKRGQNVTFRCDPISEHNRLYWYRQTLGQGPEFLTYFQNEAQLEKSRLLSDRFSAERPKGSFSTLEIQRTEQGDSAMYLCASHPMTGKPYNEQFFGPGTRLTVL.

This clone was detected only once. The chain is built from TRBV9 and TRBJ1-1; maybe TRBD1 (5 bases). The germline CDR1 and CDR2 sequences are SGDLS and YYNGEE. This CDR3 has 15 amino acids. V was clipped by 3 bases and J by 0 bases, with 12 bases between them. The CDR3 loop is CASSASGGLNTEAFF. The CDR3 bases are TGTGCCAGCAGCGCTAGCGGGGGACTGAACACTGAAGCTTTCTTT.

The chain couples TRBV6-5 to TRBJ2-5; weak D call: TRBD1 (5 bases). The CDR3 extends over 14 amino acids. Germline lookup yields CDR1 MNHEY and CDR2 SVGAGI. Between the trimmed V and J ends, which lost 10 bases and 0 bases, there was a span of 15 bases. The CDR3 loop reads CATSVSGNQETQYF. The CDR3 DNA follows: TGTGCCACCTCGGTGTCAGGGAACCAAGAGACCCAGTACTTC.

The rearrangement uses TRBV5-1 and TRBJ2-1, with 11 nucleotides matching TRBD1. The CDR3 contains 18 residues. The V segment lost 3 bases and the J segment 3 bases; nucleotides outside the gene matches: 11. Looked up from germline, CDR1 is SGHRS and CDR2 is YFSETQ. CDR3 nucleotides: TGCGCCAGCAGCTCCTGGACAGGGGGCCTCCGGGACTACAATGAGCAGTTCTTC. Translating gives CASSSWTGGLRDYNEQFF.

The genes are TRBV6-1 and TRBJ2-7; 11 nucleotides line up with TRBD2. The germline gives CDR1 MNHNS, CDR2 SASEGT. The length of the CDR3 is 15 residues. After removal of 3 bases from V and 5 bases from J, the junction contained 6 bases not matched to a gene. DNA for the CDR3: TGTGCCAGCAGTGAGGAACTAGCGGGAGTTGACGAGCAGTACTTC. Protein product: CASSEELAGVDEQYF.

V gene TRBV10-3 combines with J gene TRBJ1-4; tentatively, D is TRBD1 (5 bases). V was pared by 3 bases and J by 0 bases, with 11 bases between. This CDR3 has 16 amino acids. Germline CDR1 reads ENHRY; CDR2 reads SYGVKD. The DNA for the CDR3 is TGTGCCATCAGTGACCAGGGAAGGGCAACTAATGAAAAACTGTTTTTT. Its translation is CAISDQGRATNEKLFF.

V usage is TRBV30 and J usage is TRBJ2-1; 11 bases line up with TRBD2. This CDR3 spans 18 amino acids. V dropped 2 bases and J dropped 7; count of bases not matched to a gene: 16. Looked up from germline, CDR1 is GTSNPN and CDR2 is SVGIG (reference sequence). CDR3 in amino acids: CAWSSGLAGGARWNEQFF. CDR3 bases: TGTGCCTGGAGTTCTGGACTAGCGGGCGGGGCCCGATGGAATGAGCAGTTCTTC.

A note on this clone: An end of the junction does not agree with germline; a read error may underlie this. V is TRBV7-2 and J is TRBJ1-2, with 11 bases aligning to TRBD1. The CDR3 contains 16 residues. The germline V gene has CDR1 SGHTA and CDR2 FQGNSA. The CDR3 bases are TGTGCCAGCACCTTAACCGGGACAGGGGGACGTTATGGCTACACCTTC. Its protein product is CASTLTGTGGRYGYTF.

The V and J genes are TRBV19 and TRBJ1-6, with D perhaps matching TRBD1 (5 bases). Germline V gene sequence: CDR1 LNHDA, CDR2 SQIVND (reference sequence). CDR3 length: 17 amino acids. V gave up 5 bases and J gave up 0 bases, with 14 bases separating them. The CDR3 region is CASSSRRGSSYNSPLHF. The CDR3, as DNA: TGTGCCAGTAGTTCAAGGAGGGGAAGCTCCTATAATTCACCCCTCCACTTT. The whole variable domain, filled in from reference TRBV19 and TRBJ1-6, reads DGGITQSPKYLFRKEGQNVTLSCEQNLNHDAMYWYRQDPGQGLRLIYYSQIVNDFQKGDIAEGYSVSREKKESFPLTVTSAQKNPTAFYLCASSSRRGSSYNSPLHFGNGTRLTVT.

The chain uses TRBV27 and TRBJ1-5; the match to TRBD1 covers 11 bases. Germline CDR1 MNHEY, CDR2 SMNVEV (reference sequence). V gave up 3 bases and J gave up 0 bases; unmatched junction bases: 10. This CDR3 region has 19 residues. The CDR3 nucleotides are TGTGCCAGCAGTTTTACAAGGACAGGGGGCTTCGGTAGCAATCAGCCCCAGCATTTT. Translating it yields CASSFTRTGGFGSNQPQHF.

The V and J genes are TRBV5-3 and TRBJ2-3; D call uncertain. TRBV5-3 is marked as an open reading frame, function uncertain. CDR3 length: 17 amino acids. V dropped 1 base and J dropped 4 bases, with 19 bases sitting between them. The CDR3 reads CARSLRSRLPGADTQYF. The CDR3 DNA follows: TGTGCCAGAAGCTTGCGGTCTCGACTCCCCGGAGCAGATACGCAGTATTTT.

This rearrangement joins TRBV24-1 to TRBJ1-1; TRBD1 matches at 7 bases. CDR1 is KGHDR, CDR2 SFDVKD, per germline. CDR3 size: 13 residues. V lost 2 bases, J lost 11 bases, and 7 bases stayed unmatched. The CDR3 coding sequence is TGTGCCACCAGTGATTCCCTGACAGGGATGGCTTTCTTT. Encoded protein: CATSDSLTGMAFF.

The V call is TRBV6-6, the J call TRBJ2-1; 12 nucleotides match TRBD2. The trim removed 5 bases at V and 2 bases at J, leaving 7 bases unmatched. The germline V gene encodes CDR1 MNHNY and CDR2 SVGAGI (reference sequence). This CDR3 is built from 17 residues. CDR3 region: CASSPLLAGGTYNEQFF. DNA of the CDR3: TGTGCCAGCAGTCCCCTCCTAGCGGGAGGGACCTACAATGAGCAGTTCTTC.

The V gene is TRBV6-1, the J gene TRBJ1-1, with a possible D match to TRBD1 (6 bases). V lost 0 bases, J lost 11 bases, and 10 bases lay in between. The length of the CDR3 is 12 residues. From germline, CDR1 is MNHNS and CDR2 SASEGT. In DNA, the CDR3 is TGTGCCAGCAGTGAAGCAGGGGGGGGCGCTTTCTTT. Translating it yields CASSEAGGGAFF.

The V gene is TRBV27, the J gene TRBJ2-3, with D tentatively TRBD2 (6 bases). Trimming stripped 6 bases from V and 11 bases from J, with 24 bases between. The CDR3 runs 15 residues. Germline V lookup: CDR1 MNHEY, CDR2 SMNVEV (reference sequence). The CDR3 region is CASRSDFLTLGGQYF. The CDR3 nucleotides are TGTGCCAGCAGGTCGGACTTTCTTACACTGGGAGGGCAGTATTTT.